The entry that follows covers one TCR beta chain sequence. No antigen is known for it. Stated time point: persistent/refractory GD, antithyroid drugs over 5 years with positive TRAb. Construction of the TCR library relied on RNA isolated from PBMCs. This sample is drawn from a study of regulatory T cells in long-lasting Graves disease. In the study overall: Persistent Graves' disease required over 5 years of antithyroid drugs and positive TSH receptor antibodies.

V gave up 4 bases and J gave up 4 bases, with 12 bases separating them. This CDR3 is 14 amino acids long. CDR1 and CDR2 (germline): SGHRS, YFSETQ. Findings of the study overall: TCR diversity was lower in persistent than newly diagnosed Graves' disease. Newly diagnosed patients shared 750 to 1,000 public clonotypes; persistent patients shared around 2,500.

According to the study, TCR beta libraries were built with iRepertoire HTBI primers and CDR3-region Arm-PCR. Source study methods: Gene usage covered about 62 TRBV and about 15 TRBJ segments. From the multiplex PCR reads, TCRdb called clonotypes with MiXCR, one entry per CDR3 protein. TCRdb assigned the V and J calls; the authors' analysis was not used. Here the sample spans 700,000 or so distinct CDR3 sequences, around 30% being singletons. The receptor was isolated from a female donor with Graves disease. The specimen was peripheral blood mononuclear cells (PBMCs), collected when the disease was refractory, from a patient treated with antithyroid drugs. The V call is TRBV5-1, the J call TRBJ1-5; D perhaps matches TRBD1 (5 bases). For the CDR3, the DNA is TGCGCCAGCAGCCGGGACGGCCAGAATCAGCCCCAGCATTTT. Protein sequence: CASSRDGQNQPQHF.